The clone carrying this TCR beta chain was seen only a few times. No antigen is known for it. This entry comes from a study of regulatory T cells in long-lasting Graves disease. General study results and limits: Limited sample numbers may have lowered accuracy. Between persistent patients, a few thousand public clonotypes were shared, exceeding the 900 to 1,000 shared between new patients.

Specified time point: persistent/refractory GD, antithyroid drugs over 5 years with positive TRAb. The TCR library was prepared using RNA isolated from PBMCs. The authors diagnosed Graves' disease using American Thyroid Association guidelines. Researchers made TCR beta libraries by using iRepertoire HTBI primers and running Arm-PCR on CDR3 regions. Original processing notes: Across samples, more than 55 TRBV and some 13 TRBJ segments were found. Each CDR3 protein is one row after TCRdb ran MiXCR on the multiplex PCR reads. The V and J calls were determined by TCRdb, not by the authors. The sample consists of 400,000 to 600,000 distinct CDR3 sequences, roughly 21% of them appearing once. The CDR3 extends over 13 amino acids. The germline V gene has CDR1 KGHSH and CDR2 LQKENI. V was pared by 8 bases and J by 1 base, with 11 bases between.

The sequencing used peripheral blood mononuclear cells (PBMCs), collected when the disease was refractory, from a patient treated with antithyroid drugs. The chain combines TRBV18 with TRBJ1-1; D gene ambiguous. The sequence derives from a female donor with Graves disease. This CDR3 reads CASSPDQNTEAFF. CDR3 DNA: TGTGCCAGCAGTCCTGATCAGAACACTGAAGCTTTCTTT.